One sample yielded the 3 T cell receptor beta chains listed below, sequenced in a study of T cells in Graves' hyperthyroidism and ophthalmopathy. TCR beta CDR3 region amplification was performed from RNA transcripts. HTBI primers drove first-round RT-PCR of the TCR CDR3. TCRdb processed the multiplex PCR reads anew with MiXCR; each CDR3 protein has one entry. Of around 490,000 distinct CDR3 sequences in the sample, 15% to 20% were seen once. Sample: blood. The receptors were gathered from a man aged 35 to 55 with Graves' ophthalmopathy.

The rearrangement links TRBV24-1 to TRBJ2-3, with 8 bases aligning to TRBD2. V lost 2 bases and J lost 1; bases outside the gene matches: 4. This CDR3 is 16 amino acids long. Looked up from germline, CDR1 is KGHDR and CDR2 is SFDVKD. The CDR3 sequence is CATSDYSGTRTDTQYF. The CDR3 DNA sequence: TGTGCCACCAGTGATTATAGCGGGACCCGCACAGATACGCAGTATTTT.

The chain recombines TRBV19 with TRBJ2-4; D perhaps matches TRBD1 (6 bases). The CDR3 spans 14 residues. CDR1 and CDR2 from the germline V gene are LNHDA and SQIVND (reference sequence). Deletions cut 3 bases from V and 9 bases from J, with 15 bases between. CDR3 sequence (DNA): TGTGCCAGTAGTATCGGAACAGGGTCGCGCATTCAGTACTTC. Amino acids: CASSIGTGSRIQYF.

In its sample, this clonotype was seen a few times. The chain's CDR3 is CASSFTQNNQPQHF. CDR3 DNA sequence: TGTGCCAGCAGTTTCACACAAAACAATCAGCCCCAGCATTTT. V gene TRBV27 combines with J gene TRBJ1-5; no firm D call. Per the germline V gene, CDR1 is MNHEY and CDR2 is SMNVEV (reference sequence). This CDR3 is 14 amino acids long. V gave up 3 bases and J gave up 3 bases, with 9 bases separating them.